The clone carrying this T cell receptor (beta chain) occurred a few times. The antigen is unknown. CDR1 is SGHNT and CDR2 is YYREEE in the germline V gene (reference sequence). The CDR3 runs to 14 residues. V dropped 4 bases and J dropped 4 bases, with 14 bases sitting between them. Semi-nested PCR with Nested Universal Primer A followed constant-region reverse priming of full-length variable regions. TCRdb re-analysed the 5' RACE reads in MiXCR, keeping a single row per CDR3 protein. Counted here are about 60,000 distinct CDR3 sequences, 25% to 30% occurring once; the ten biggest clones make up approximately 2.2%. Points from the study as a whole: Tumor-infiltrating Treg TCR alpha and beta sequences overlapped most with tumor naive CD4+ T cells, then blood naive.

The rearrangement links TRBV5-4 to TRBJ1-1, with TRBD1 as a possible D gene (5 bases). The source material was tumor-infiltrating naive CD4+ T cells sorted from the breast tumor. Subset specified: naive CD4+ T cells, CD4+CD45RA+CD25-. The receptor was isolated from a female donor with breast cancer. The CDR3 nucleotides read TGTGCCAGCAGCCTTTCGTCTGGGGGCACTGAAGCTTTCTTT. Its translation: CASSLSSGGTEAFF.